The 24 T cell receptor beta chains given below trace back to one sample, sequenced in a study of response to subunit inactivated influenza vaccine. TCRdb used MiXCR to reprocess the RT-PCR reads, holding one entry per CDR3 protein. The sample contains hundreds of thousands of distinct CDR3 sequences, approximately 12% of which appear only once. Sequencing used PBMCs from blood, obtained on the day of vaccination. These receptors all come from a middle-aged man who received an inactivated influenza vaccine.

This clonotype showed up just a few times. The chain links TRBV19 to TRBJ2-5; D is ambiguous. This CDR3 spans 12 amino acids. The ends were cut back, 3 bases at V and 4 bases at J, with 6 bases in the middle. Per germline, CDR1 LNHDA and CDR2 SQIVND (reference sequence). The CDR3 nucleotides are TGTGCCAGTAGTATGTCCAGAGAGACCCAGTACTTC. It yields the protein CASSMSRETQYF.

This clonotype was picked up a small number of times. The chain is built from TRBV10-3 and TRBJ2-5; 10 positions match TRBD2. There are 15 residues in the CDR3. Unmatched junction bases numbered 8, after V lost 5 bases and J lost 5 bases. The germline gives CDR1 ENHRY, CDR2 SYGVKD. The CDR3 DNA is TGTGCCATCAGTTCAGAGCGGGGGGGCCGGGAGACCCAGTACTTC. This translates into CAISSERGGRETQYF.

V is TRBV3-1 and J is TRBJ2-3; 14 bases map to TRBD2. V dropped 11 bases and J dropped 0; count of bases not matched to a gene: 16. Germline V gene data show CDR1 as LGHDT and CDR2 as YNNKEL (reference sequence). CDR3 length equals 19 residues. The CDR3 nucleotides read TGTGCCTTCAGTCCCAACCTCGGGACTAGCGGGGGAAGCACAGATACGCAGTATTTT. Protein sequence: CAFSPNLGTSGGSTDTQYF.

This clonotype has at least ten counts. This rearrangement joins TRBV29-1 to TRBJ2-1; TRBD1 is a possible D gene (6 bases). The germline V and J ends were trimmed by 0 bases and 3 bases, with 12 bases remaining between them. Germline V gene lookup returns CDR1 SQVTM and CDR2 ANQGSEA. This CDR3 is built from 15 residues. The CDR3 DNA is TGCAGCGTTGAAGATCAGGGCAGGGGCTACAATGAGCAGTTCTTC. Its translation is CSVEDQGRGYNEQFF.

The chain is built from TRBV7-2 and TRBJ2-1; the D gene is possibly TRBD1 (5 bases). This CDR3 is built from 12 residues. Looked up from germline, CDR1 is SGHTA and CDR2 is FQGNSA. V lost 5 bases and J lost 9, with 11 bases in between. The CDR3 DNA follows: TGTGCCAGCAGCATACCAGGGCTTGAGCAGTTCTTC. It encodes CASSIPGLEQFF.

This clonotype was seen many times. The V and J genes are TRBV4-3 and TRBJ2-3, with TRBD2 matching 12 bases. The CDR3 has 19 amino acids. V lost 0 bases and J lost 7; bases outside the gene matches: 14. Germline V lookup: CDR1 LGHNA, CDR2 YSLEER. The CDR3 here is CASSQDASVLTSGRNTQYF. DNA for the CDR3: TGCGCCAGCAGCCAAGATGCCTCGGTATTGACTAGCGGGAGAAATACGCAGTATTTT.

This chain joins TRBV15 and TRBJ2-1, with D possibly TRBD1 on 5 matching bases. The CDR3 consists of 12 residues. V dropped 1 base and J dropped 8 bases, with 6 bases sitting between them. Germline CDR1 and CDR2: LNHNV and YYDKDF (reference sequence). CDR3 DNA sequence: TGTGCCACCAGCAGAGTAGGGGATGAGCAGTTCTTC. This gives the protein CATSRVGDEQFF.

This clonotype has just a few counts. This chain links TRBV7-2 with TRBJ2-1; 11 bases fit TRBD2. With V trimmed by 3 bases and J by 0 bases, 4 bases remained unmatched. The germline V gene has CDR1 SGHTA and CDR2 FQGNSA. The CDR3 runs to 17 residues. DNA of the CDR3: TGTGCCAGCAGCTTTATAGCGGGAGGGAACTCCTACAATGAGCAGTTCTTC. This gives the protein CASSFIAGGNSYNEQFF.

This sequence joins TRBV20-1 and TRBJ1-5; D is perhaps TRBD1 (5 bases). CDR3 size: 15 residues. CDR1 DFQATT and CDR2 SNEGSKA come from the germline V gene (reference sequence). The V end lost 1 base, the J end lost 7 bases, and 17 bases lay between the germline ends. The CDR3 protein is CSARGGGGTKQPQHF. The DNA for the CDR3 is TGCAGTGCTAGAGGGGGGGGAGGAACTAAACAGCCCCAGCATTTT.

The V and J genes are TRBV28 and TRBJ2-4; D is tentatively TRBD1 or TRBD2 (5 bases each). V lost 5 bases and J 0 bases, leaving 14 bases between the germline ends. Germline V CDR1 and CDR2: MDHEN, SYDVKM. The length of the CDR3 is 16 residues. CDR3 nucleotides: TGTGCCAGCAGTCTGGGACGTCTACTAGCCAAAAACATTCAGTACTTC. This gives the protein CASSLGRLLAKNIQYF.

The DNA of the CDR3 is TGTGCCAGCAGCTCCCTATCGGGTAACAATGAGCAGTTCTTC. Amino acid sequence: CASSSLSGNNEQFF. The chain combines TRBV9 with TRBJ2-1; D is ambiguous. The CDR3 spans 14 residues. The ends were cut back, 4 bases at V and 5 bases at J, with 13 bases in the middle. Germline assignment: CDR1 SGDLS and CDR2 YYNGEE.

This clonotype was detected a few times. This chain uses TRBV20-1 with TRBJ2-7, with D possibly matching TRBD2 (5 bases). Germline V gene sequence: CDR1 DFQATT, CDR2 SNEGSKA (reference sequence). V dropped 3 bases and J dropped 6 bases, with 12 bases sitting between them. The CDR3 contains 12 residues. Here the CDR3 reads CSASLAAGEQYF. CDR3 nucleotides: TGCAGTGCTAGCCTAGCTGCGGGCGAGCAGTACTTC.

The chain employs TRBV11-2 and TRBJ2-7; 9 bases match TRBD2. The CDR3 runs 17 residues. Looked up from germline, CDR1 is SGHAT and CDR2 is FQNNGV. V trimming: 4 bases; J trimming: 4 bases; junction bases outside the gene matches: 14. CDR3 coding DNA: TGTGCCAGCAGCTCAACCTCTCAGCGGGGGGCCCAATACGAGCAGTACTTC. The encoded protein is CASSSTSQRGAQYEQYF.

At least ten counts were recorded for this clonotype. The rearrangement links TRBV5-1 to TRBJ2-2; D gene unclear. The CDR3 extends over 15 amino acids. Trimming removed 0 bases at V and 0 bases at J, with 6 bases between. CDR1 SGHRS and CDR2 YFSETQ come from the germline V gene. The CDR3 loop is CASSLAGSNTGELFF. As DNA, the CDR3 is TGCGCCAGCAGCTTGGCCGGGTCGAACACCGGGGAGCTGTTTTTT.

The chain is built from TRBV7-8 and TRBJ2-5; D not certain. Germline V CDR1 and CDR2: SGHVS, FQNEAQ. The CDR3 consists of 15 residues. The V and J ends lost 1 base and 1 base respectively, with 10 bases between them. The DNA of the CDR3 is TGTGCCAGCAGCTTAGAGGGCAGTATCCAAGAGACCCAGTACTTC. Protein product: CASSLEGSIQETQYF.

This CDR3 is CSARPPSLYEQYF. The CDR3 nucleotides are TGCAGTGCTAGGCCACCGAGCCTATACGAGCAGTACTTC. The chain combines TRBV20-1 with TRBJ2-7, with unresolved D. From germline, CDR1 is DFQATT and CDR2 SNEGSKA (reference sequence). The CDR3 consists of 13 residues. The V end was cut by 3 bases, the J end by 4 bases, with 13 bases between.

This clonotype was detected only a few times. This chain links TRBV5-6 with TRBJ2-1, with 11 bases that match TRBD2. The CDR3 loop spans 18 amino acids. Germline trimming cut 7 bases from V and 2 bases from J; bases unmatched to any gene: 14. Germline CDR1 reads SGHDT; CDR2 reads YYEEEE. The CDR3 DNA reads as TGTGCCAGCTATTTACGGTCCCCGGGACTAGCGGCCTACAATGAGCAGTTCTTC. Protein product: CASYLRSPGLAAYNEQFF.

This clonotype has just a few counts. The chain recombines TRBV4-2 with TRBJ2-1; D remains unclear. The ends were cut back, 0 bases at V and 6 bases at J, with 15 bases in the middle. CDR1 and CDR2 (germline): LGHNA, YNFKEQ. The CDR3 has 16 residues. The CDR3, as DNA: TGTGCCAGCAGCCAAGATTCCACCGCTTATGGCAATGAGCAGTTCTTC. Its protein is CASSQDSTAYGNEQFF.

This clonotype has a handful of counts. V gene TRBV2 combines with J gene TRBJ1-1; D might be TRBD1 (6 bases). The CDR3 is 13 amino acids. Trimming took off 6 bases at V and 3 bases at J, with 11 bases between the two ends. Germline lookup yields CDR1 SNHLY and CDR2 FYNNEI. CDR3 loop: CASSAGTYTEAFF. The CDR3 DNA is TGTGCCAGCAGCGCCGGGACATACACTGAAGCTTTCTTT.

This clonotype was counted only a few times. This sequence joins TRBV7-2 and TRBJ2-6, with TRBD1 matching 7 bases. The CDR3 spans 14 residues. Germline values: CDR1 SGHTA, CDR2 FQGNSA. V shed 1 base and J 19 bases; nucleotides not matched to a gene: 13. This chain's CDR3 is CASSLELQGSSATF. CDR3 in DNA: TGTGCCAGCAGCTTAGAGCTACAGGGGAGCTCAGCAACTTTC.

CDR3 in amino acids: CASRPDPGTEAFF. The CDR3 DNA reads as TGCGCCAGCAGGCCCGACCCGGGCACTGAAGCTTTCTTT. V and J are TRBV5-1 and TRBJ1-1; D gene uncertain. The germline V gene encodes CDR1 SGHRS and CDR2 YFSETQ. V was clipped by 5 bases and J by 4 bases, with 12 bases between them. This CDR3 region has 13 residues.

This clonotype was counted a single time. The CDR3 reads CASSPGAGGPYNEQFF. The CDR3, as DNA: TGTGCCAGCTCACCAGGGGCAGGGGGACCCTACAATGAGCAGTTCTTC. V gene TRBV18 combines with J gene TRBJ2-1, with 7 bases lining up with TRBD1. Germline lookup yields CDR1 KGHSH and CDR2 LQKENI. Trimming removed 2 bases from V and 2 bases from J; junction bases left unmatched: 6. The CDR3 length is 16 residues.

The rearrangement uses TRBV18 and TRBJ1-1; D is perhaps TRBD1 (6 bases). This CDR3 spans 18 amino acids. Per the germline V gene, CDR1 is KGHSH and CDR2 is LQKENI. V shed 4 bases and J shed 0 bases, with 21 bases lying between them. CDR3 sequence reads: CASSRTVATARMNTEAFF. DNA for the CDR3: TGTGCCAGCTCACGGACAGTCGCTACGGCAAGAATGAACACTGAAGCTTTCTTT.

This clonotype came up a few times. V is TRBV7-9 and J is TRBJ2-6; D possibly corresponds to TRBD1 (5 bases). Germline values: CDR1 SEHNR, CDR2 FQNEAQ (reference sequence). The CDR3 totals 15 residues. V gave up 2 bases and J gave up 2 bases, with 7 bases separating them. CDR3 bases: TGTGCCAGCAGCTTACTAGGGGCTGGGGCCAACGTCCTGACTTTC. Translation: CASSLLGAGANVLTF.